Presented here are 11 T cell receptor beta chains from one specimen sequenced in a study of identical twins. In TCRdb, the 5' RACE reads were re-called with MiXCR into one record per CDR3 protein. The data show 510,000 or so distinct CDR3 sequences, approximately 16% seen once. These data were also reused for a study on yellow fever vaccine responses in identical twins.

Sequences were obtained from CD4+ T cells sorted from blood. Receptor source: a young woman in good health.

To note about this clonotype: One end of the junction varies from germline; a read error may be responsible. This chain joins TRBV10-3 and TRBJ2-1; 7 nucleotides align to TRBD2. This CDR3 is built from 16 residues. The germline V gene encodes CDR1 ENHRY and CDR2 SYGVKD. CDR3 sequence reads: CATSQLMAGAHNEQFF. The DNA for the CDR3 is TGTGCCACCAGTCAGCTGATGGCGGGAGCCCACAATGAGCAGTTCTTC.

There are a few counts of this clonotype. The V and J genes are TRBV29-1 and TRBJ2-1, with TRBD2 matching over 13 bases. With V trimmed by 4 bases and J by 10 bases, 4 bases remained unmatched. Germline V gene lookup returns CDR1 SQVTM and CDR2 ANQGSEA. There are 13 residues in the CDR3. The CDR3 reads CSVATSGRREQFF. The CDR3, as DNA: TGCAGCGTTGCGACTAGCGGGAGGCGGGAGCAGTTCTTC.

This clonotype was seen a handful of times. Written as DNA, the CDR3 is TGTGCCAGCAGTGAATATTTGGATGGTGAGCAGTTCTTC. Its translation: CASSEYLDGEQFF. The chain combines TRBV25-1 with TRBJ2-1, with D unclear. V was trimmed by 0 bases and J by 9 bases, leaving 9 bases between them. The CDR3 is 13 amino acids. In germline, CDR1 is MGHDK, CDR2 SYGVNS.

In this sample, this clonotype turned up a few times. The V call is TRBV27, the J call TRBJ2-2, with a possible D match to TRBD1 (6 bases). The V and J ends lost 2 bases and 6 bases respectively, with 19 bases between them. There are 17 residues in the CDR3. Germline V gene lookup returns CDR1 MNHEY and CDR2 SMNVEV (reference sequence). CDR3 in amino acids: CASSLTGRQVVAGELFF. DNA of the CDR3: TGTGCCAGCAGTTTAACGGGCAGACAGGTTGTCGCCGGGGAGCTGTTTTTT.

This clonotype has only a few counts. The rearrangement uses TRBV6-1 and TRBJ2-7, with TRBD2 identical over 7 bases. The CDR3 is made up of 15 amino acids. CDR1 is MNHNS and CDR2 is SASEGT in the germline V gene. V was clipped by 7 bases and J by 1 base; unmatched bases: 10. The CDR3 sequence: CASKRGGSESYEQYF. In DNA, the CDR3 is TGTGCCAGCAAAAGGGGAGGGAGTGAATCCTACGAGCAGTACTTC.

This clonotype was detected a few times. The chain has TRBV14 and TRBJ2-7, with D tentatively TRBD1 or TRBD2 (7 bases each). CDR1 is SGHDN, CDR2 FVKESK, per germline. The length of the CDR3 is 13 residues. The V gene lost 1 base and the J gene lost 9 bases, with 13 bases spanning the gap. The CDR3 nucleotides read TGTGCCAGCAGCCAAGTCCCAGGGGGGGTGCAGTACGTC. Residues: CASSQVPGGVQYV.

The chain recombines TRBV5-4 with TRBJ1-1, with TRBD1 identical over 9 bases. The CDR3 length is 15 residues. V was pared by 4 bases and J by 0 bases, with 4 bases of the junction left unmatched. Germline V gene sequence: CDR1 SGHNT, CDR2 YYREEE (reference sequence). CDR3 DNA sequence: TGTGCCAGCAGCCGGACAGGGGCGATGAACACTGAAGCTTTCTTT. It encodes CASSRTGAMNTEAFF.

This clonotype has more than one count but fewer than ten. The gene calls are TRBV9 and TRBJ2-1, with TRBD2 matching over 7 bases. Germline values: CDR1 SGDLS, CDR2 YYNGEE. J was trimmed by 6 bases and V by 4 bases; bases with no gene match: 19. The CDR3 contains 18 residues. The CDR3 nucleotides are TGTGCCAGCAGCCCCAGCGCCAGAATGGCGGGAGCCCTCAATGAGCAGTTCTTC. Protein: CASSPSARMAGALNEQFF.

The chain uses TRBV12-3 or TRBV12-4 and TRBJ2-6; no definite D call. The CDR3 is made up of 16 amino acids. The germline V and J ends were trimmed by 0 bases and 5 bases, with 11 bases remaining between them. The CDR3, as DNA: TGTGCCAGCAGTTTAGCGCCAGCGTCCCGGGCCAACGTCCTGACTTTC. Protein: CASSLAPASRANVLTF.

This clonotype is a singleton in its sample. The rearrangement joins TRBV10-3 to TRBJ2-7; the D gene is possibly TRBD2 (6 bases). The germline V and J ends were trimmed by 2 bases and 0 bases, with 11 bases remaining between them. The CDR3 sequence is 15 residues long. Germline lookup yields CDR1 ENHRY and CDR2 SYGVKD. The DNA of the CDR3 is TGTGCCATCAGTGAGGAGGGGAGGACCTCCTACGAGCAGTACTTC. Its protein product is CAISEEGRTSYEQYF.

The CDR3 here is CASSYSGQSSYEQYV. DNA of the CDR3: TGTGCCAGCAGTTACTCGGGACAGTCAAGCTACGAGCAGTACGTC. This chain joins TRBV6-5 and TRBJ2-7, with 7 bases that match TRBD1. Germline trimming cut 0 bases from V and 3 bases from J; bases unmatched to any gene: 5. The CDR3 runs to 15 residues. Looked up from germline, CDR1 is MNHEY and CDR2 is SVGAGI.